These T cell receptor beta chains were read from a single sample in a study of post-analysis software for immune sequencing data. TCRdb called the PCR reads again in MiXCR, with one record for every CDR3 protein. Among fewer than 600,000 distinct CDR3 sequences listed, under 55% were seen once. The specimen sequenced was blood. The origin of the receptors is a girl under 18 with multiple sclerosis. CDR3s include the opening cysteine and the closing phenylalanine or tryptophan.

cdr3_aa: CASSLTGNGNYGYTF; j_call: TRBJ1-2; v_call: TRBV5-1
cdr3_aa: CASSLLTISEAFF; j_call: TRBJ1-1; v_call: TRBV7-9
cdr3_aa: CASTLEDRAGEKLFF; j_call: TRBJ1-4; v_call: TRBV11-2
cdr3_aa: CASSGGIPGEQYF; j_call: TRBJ2-7; v_call: TRBV6-6
cdr3_aa: CASSPSPGRAKETQYF; j_call: TRBJ2-5; v_call: TRBV7-6
cdr3_aa: CSALELENYGYTF; j_call: TRBJ1-2; v_call: TRBV20-1
cdr3_aa: CASSFPSGANVLTF; j_call: TRBJ2-6; v_call: TRBV28
cdr3_aa: CSVAGGRGYTF; j_call: TRBJ1-2; v_call: TRBV29-1
cdr3_aa: CASIGGAWGSGANVLTF; j_call: TRBJ2-6; v_call: TRBV6-1
cdr3_aa: CASSSPGPTYGYTF; j_call: TRBJ1-2; v_call: TRBV28
cdr3_aa: CASSVGDGKETQYF; j_call: TRBJ2-5; v_call: TRBV9
cdr3_aa: CASSSSGATNEKLFF; j_call: TRBJ1-4; v_call: TRBV7-9
cdr3_aa: CASSRQGAGTDTQYF; j_call: TRBJ2-3; v_call: TRBV5-1
cdr3_aa: CSVEEGGWGRSIQYF; j_call: .; v_call: TRBV29-1
cdr3_aa: CASGFLGRDNEQFF; j_call: TRBJ2-1; v_call: TRBV6-5
cdr3_aa: CSARDPLGARNEQYF; j_call: TRBJ2-7; v_call: TRBV20-1
cdr3_aa: CASSPSSKANEQYF; j_call: TRBJ2-7; v_call: TRBV18
cdr3_aa: CSARVLGSDYNEQFF; j_call: TRBJ2-1; v_call: TRBV20-1
cdr3_aa: CSVQSRTSGNEQFF; j_call: TRBJ2-1; v_call: TRBV29-1
cdr3_aa: CSVGHTDTQYF; j_call: TRBJ2-3; v_call: TRBV29-1
cdr3_aa: CASSPGMVSNEKLFF; j_call: TRBJ1-4; v_call: TRBV5-1
cdr3_aa: CASSLGSTAGYTF; j_call: TRBJ1-2; v_call: TRBV27
cdr3_aa: CAGSEGTANYGYTF; j_call: TRBJ1-2; v_call: TRBV2
cdr3_aa: CASSQGLAGGPWEQYF; j_call: TRBJ2-4; v_call: TRBV4-1